This T cell receptor (beta chain) was profiled in a study of PD-L1 blockade in urothelial cancer (dated by TCRdb to about 2017). Broadly, across the study: All patients started therapy in the mid-2010s and received atezolizumab 1,200 mg intravenously every 3 weeks. Pretreatment tumor samples, along with matched peripheral blood collected serially before and after atezolizumab treatment, underwent TCR sequencing. An exploratory multi-omic analysis was conducted of the somatic, immune and clinical correlates of response to PD-L1 blockade with atezolizumab in urothelial cancer. Durable clinical benefit was defined as a progression-free survival longer than 6 months, and TCR features were additionally tested against progression-free survival and overall survival. Several patients achieved durable clinical benefit and 20 did not. Patients had an ECOG performance status of 0 or 1 and had received between 0 and 3 prior chemotherapy regimens. Whole exome sequencing and RNA sequencing of pretreatment tumors were performed alongside TCR sequencing in the same patients. Blood samples were analyzed at two time points: 3 weeks after treatment start (second dose) and 6 weeks after treatment start. Blood samples gave a median of about 130,000 T cells and tens of thousands of unique TCRs, with a median clonality of roughly 0.081. Approximately 30 patients had pretreatment blood TCR-seq, about 24 had at least one posttreatment blood collection, and about 24 had tumor TCR-seq. About 85% of the roughly 29 patients were identified as males with urothelial cancer of bladder origin, and a prior smoking history was reported by 18 of 29 patients.

Trimmed from V: 2 bases; trimmed from J: 2 bases; junction bases lacking a gene match: 13. From a lookup of the germline V gene, CDR1 and CDR2 are SGHAT and FQNNGV. The CDR3 has 18 amino acids, counting the end cysteine and phenylalanine. Only the CDR3 portion is preserved as DNA: 54 bases, with reading frame beginning at the first base. Turning to this clone: The antigen it recognizes is unknown. The input lacks base qualities; no much larger clone sits a single base away.

Overall study results and their limits: Because of the small sample size (n of about 30) and the many exploratory analyses performed, the results are intended to be regarded as hypothesis-generating. At 3 weeks after the start of treatment, tumor-associated TCR clones in peripheral blood had expanded more in patients with durable benefit (n of about 22, p = 0.022). Improved progression-free and overall survival was associated with having pretreatment peripheral blood TCR clonality below the median.

The cohort comprised 29 patients with locally advanced or metastatic urothelial carcinoma treated at Memorial Sloan Kettering on a trial protocol. Peripheral blood mononuclear cells were collected from each patient pretreatment and during treatment, giving between 1 and 8 total time points per patient. The Qiagen DNeasy Blood extraction kit was used to purify genomic DNA from total PBMCs and tumor samples. PBMCs were collected pretreatment and during treatment, and were isolated and stored as previously described. Synthetic TCR analog templates were spiked into each PCR to estimate absolute template abundance from read counts. The immunoSEQ assay used bias-controlled V and J gene primers to amplify TCRbeta CDR3 regions from genomic DNA. Sequencing of rearranged TCRbeta segments was done at approximately 20X coverage. For the original study's pipeline: Clustering was used to correct sequencing errors, and CDR3s were annotated against IMGT so that V, D and J genes could be assigned. Only productive TCRbeta rearrangements were used in downstream analyses, excluding out-of-frame or stop-codon sequences. Clonality was computed as one minus Shannon entropy normalized by the log of the number of unique productive sequences. Clones differing between time points or between blood and tumor were identified using Fisher's exact test with Benjamini-Hochberg correction, with an adjusted p below 0.01 applied as the threshold. As stored in TCRdb, this immuneACCESS dataset retains in-frame rearrangements with V and J assigned. A fraction of the clones does not appear; measured against another copy, unresolved V genes explain less than half of the discrepancy, and the remainder lacks a known reason. V and J calls and clone size are copied from that table; D and trimming were computed from the DNA. Counted in this sample were 46,000 or so clones; 70% to 90% of them appeared once. The top ten clonotypes cover less than 10% of the sample.

This specimen consisted of PBMCs, obtained around atezolizumab (anti-PD-L1) treatment. The rearranged segments are TRBV11-2 and TRBJ1-1; 8 junctional bases match TRBD1. This clonotype was sampled from a man between 60 and 75 years old with urothelial cancer. This receptor carries the CDR3 CASSLRGVMAGGNTEAFF. The sequenced DNA is TGTGCCAGCAGCTTAAGGGGGGTCATGGCAGGGGGCAACACTGAAGCTTTCTTT.